This T cell receptor (beta chain) came from a study of blood T cells in healthy people across ages. Study observations and caveats: Shifts in expanded clonotypes may have been confounded by donor CMV status, which was unknown. Unsorted PBMCs prevented conclusive naive versus antigen-experienced comparison.

Remarks on this clonotype: What it binds is not known.

V lost 3 bases, J lost 0 bases, and 15 bases lay in between. Germline CDR1 is DFQATT and CDR2 is SNEGSKA (reference sequence). There are 16 residues in the CDR3. Peripheral blood was drawn, around 9.5 milliliters per donor. Then a second PCR, running roughly 7 to 11 cycles, was carried out with a sample-barcoded 5' primer and a J-beta primer mix. TCRdb ran MiXCR on the 5' RACE reads and lists one entry per CDR3 protein. The table has about 900,000 distinct CDR3 sequences, approximately 65% seen once; the top ten hold 25% to 35%. The clonotype originates from a man between 25 and 39 years old in good health. Sequencing was carried out using blood. The chain couples TRBV20-1 to TRBJ1-5; tentatively, D is TRBD1 (6 bases). The CDR3, as DNA: TGCAGTGCTAGCCCCCAAGGGGGGTATAGCAATCAGCCCCAGCATTTT. Its protein product is CSASPQGGYSNQPQHF.